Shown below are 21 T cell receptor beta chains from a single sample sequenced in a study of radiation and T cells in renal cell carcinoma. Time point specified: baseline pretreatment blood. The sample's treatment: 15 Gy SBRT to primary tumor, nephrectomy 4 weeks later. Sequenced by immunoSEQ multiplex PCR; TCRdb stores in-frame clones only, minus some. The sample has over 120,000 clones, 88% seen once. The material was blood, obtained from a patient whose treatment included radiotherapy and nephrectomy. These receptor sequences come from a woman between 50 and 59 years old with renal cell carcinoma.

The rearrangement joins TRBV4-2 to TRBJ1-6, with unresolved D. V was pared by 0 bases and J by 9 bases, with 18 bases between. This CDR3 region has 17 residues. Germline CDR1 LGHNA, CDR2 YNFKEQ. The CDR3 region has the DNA TGTGCCAGCAGCCAAGATAACGTCCTCGATCGTCGTTCACCCCTCCACTTT. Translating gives CASSQDNVLDRRSPLHF.

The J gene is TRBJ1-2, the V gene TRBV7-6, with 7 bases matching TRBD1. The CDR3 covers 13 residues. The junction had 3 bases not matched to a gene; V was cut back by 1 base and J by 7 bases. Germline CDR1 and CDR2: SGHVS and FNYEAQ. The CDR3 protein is CASSLDRGSGYTF. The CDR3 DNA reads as TGTGCCAGCAGCTTAGACAGGGGCTCTGGCTACACCTTC.

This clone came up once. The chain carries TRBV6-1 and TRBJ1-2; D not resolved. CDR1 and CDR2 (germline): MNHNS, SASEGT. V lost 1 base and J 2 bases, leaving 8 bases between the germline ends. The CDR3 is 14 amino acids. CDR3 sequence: CASSEVPQNYGYTF. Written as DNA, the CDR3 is TGTGCCAGCAGTGAAGTACCACAGAACTATGGCTACACCTTC.

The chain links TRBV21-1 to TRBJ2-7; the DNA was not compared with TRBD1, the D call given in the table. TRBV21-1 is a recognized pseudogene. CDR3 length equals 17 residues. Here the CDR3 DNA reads TGTGCCAGCAGCAAAGTGACGGAGACAGGGTTCGCCTACGAGCAGTACTTC. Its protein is CASSKVTETGFAYEQYF.

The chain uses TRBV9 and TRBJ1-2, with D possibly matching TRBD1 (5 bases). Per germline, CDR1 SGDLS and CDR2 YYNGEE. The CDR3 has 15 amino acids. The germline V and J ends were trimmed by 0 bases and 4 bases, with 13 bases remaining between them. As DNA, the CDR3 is TGTGCCAGCAGCGTAGAATGGGGCGCTCCCTATGGCTACACCTTC. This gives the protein CASSVEWGAPYGYTF.

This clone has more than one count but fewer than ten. The CDR3 spells CASSLMSGTGGHEQYF. CDR3 in DNA: TGTGCCAGCAGCCTCATGAGTGGGACAGGCGGTCACGAGCAGTACTTC. The chain uses TRBV7-8 and TRBJ2-7, with 8 bases identical to TRBD1. CDR1 and CDR2 from the germline V gene are SGHVS and FQNEAQ. The CDR3 has 16 residues. V lost 5 bases to trimming and J lost 5 bases; unmatched junction nucleotides: 14.

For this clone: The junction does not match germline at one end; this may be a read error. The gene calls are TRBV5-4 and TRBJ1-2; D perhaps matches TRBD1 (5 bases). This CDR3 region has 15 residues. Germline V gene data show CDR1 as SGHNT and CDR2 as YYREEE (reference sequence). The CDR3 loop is CASSLVTGTGYGCTF. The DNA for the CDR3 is TGTGCCAGCAGCTTAGTCACCGGGACTGGGTATGGCTGCACCTTC.

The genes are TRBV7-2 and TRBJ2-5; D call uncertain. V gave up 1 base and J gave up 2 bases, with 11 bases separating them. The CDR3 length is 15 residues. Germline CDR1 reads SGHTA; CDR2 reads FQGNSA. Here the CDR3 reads CASSLDLGSQETQYF. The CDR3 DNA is TGTGCCAGCAGCTTAGACCTTGGCAGTCAAGAGACCCAGTACTTC.

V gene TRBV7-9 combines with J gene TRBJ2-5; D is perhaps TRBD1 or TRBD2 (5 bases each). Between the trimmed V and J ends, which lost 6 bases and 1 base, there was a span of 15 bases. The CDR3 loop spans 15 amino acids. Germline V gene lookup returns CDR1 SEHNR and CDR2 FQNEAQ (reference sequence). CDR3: CASRYMSGAQETQYF. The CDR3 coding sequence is TGTGCCAGCAGATACATGTCCGGGGCCCAAGAGACCCAGTACTTC.

The DNA of the CDR3 is TGTGCCAGTACCACAGGGGCTAGCTACAATGAGCAGTTCTTC. This gives the protein CASTTGASYNEQFF. The V call is TRBV19, the J call TRBJ2-1, with TRBD1 matching 7 bases. With V trimmed by 7 bases and J by 3 bases, 6 bases remained unmatched. Germline values: CDR1 LNHDA, CDR2 SQIVND (reference sequence). The CDR3 is 14 amino acids.

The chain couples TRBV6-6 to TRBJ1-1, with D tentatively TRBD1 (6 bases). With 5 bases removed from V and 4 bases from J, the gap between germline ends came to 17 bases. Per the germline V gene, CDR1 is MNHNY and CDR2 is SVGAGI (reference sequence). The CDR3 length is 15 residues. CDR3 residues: CASSRGGIGGTEAFF. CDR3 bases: TGTGCCAGCAGTCGGGGGGGGATAGGGGGCACTGAAGCTTTCTTT.

CDR3 in DNA: TGTGCCAGCTCACCCCAGGACAATAACTATGGCTACACCTTC. The encoded protein is CASSPQDNNYGYTF. The chain uses TRBV18 and TRBJ1-2, with a weak D call TRBD1 (5 bases). Germline loops: CDR1 KGHSH, CDR2 LQKENI. The CDR3 contains 14 residues. Trimming stripped 3 bases from V and 1 base from J, with 9 bases between.

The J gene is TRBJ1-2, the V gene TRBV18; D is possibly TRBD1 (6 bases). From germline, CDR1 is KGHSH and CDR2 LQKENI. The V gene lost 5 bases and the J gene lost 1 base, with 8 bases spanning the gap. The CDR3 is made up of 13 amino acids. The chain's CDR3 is CASSSDSNYGYTF. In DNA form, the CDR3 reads TGTGCCAGCTCATCGGACAGTAACTATGGCTACACCTTC.

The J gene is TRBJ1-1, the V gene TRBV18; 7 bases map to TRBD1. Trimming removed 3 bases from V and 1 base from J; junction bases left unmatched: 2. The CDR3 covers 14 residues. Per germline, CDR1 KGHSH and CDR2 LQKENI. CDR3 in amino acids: CASSPGQANTEAFF. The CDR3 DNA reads TGTGCCAGCTCACCCGGACAGGCGAACACTGAAGCTTTCTTT.

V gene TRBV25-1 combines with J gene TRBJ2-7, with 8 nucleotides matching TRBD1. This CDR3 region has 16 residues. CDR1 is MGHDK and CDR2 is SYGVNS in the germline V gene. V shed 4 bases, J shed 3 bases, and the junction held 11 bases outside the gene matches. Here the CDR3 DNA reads TGTGCCAGCAGTGGACTGACAGGGGAGTCTTACTACGAGCAGTACTTC. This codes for CASSGLTGESYYEQYF.

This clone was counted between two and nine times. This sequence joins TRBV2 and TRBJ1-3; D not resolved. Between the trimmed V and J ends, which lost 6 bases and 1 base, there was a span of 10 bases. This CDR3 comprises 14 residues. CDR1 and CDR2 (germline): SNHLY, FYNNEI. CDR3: CASRPYDSGNTIYF. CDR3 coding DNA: TGTGCCAGCAGGCCCTACGATTCTGGAAACACCATATATTTT.

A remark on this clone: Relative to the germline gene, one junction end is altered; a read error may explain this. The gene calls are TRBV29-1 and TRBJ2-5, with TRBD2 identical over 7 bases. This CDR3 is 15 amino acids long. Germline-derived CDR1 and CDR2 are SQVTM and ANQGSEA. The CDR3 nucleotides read TGCAGCGTTGAACTGGGGGGGGACCTCCAAAAGACCCAGTACTTC. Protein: CSVELGGDLQKTQYF.

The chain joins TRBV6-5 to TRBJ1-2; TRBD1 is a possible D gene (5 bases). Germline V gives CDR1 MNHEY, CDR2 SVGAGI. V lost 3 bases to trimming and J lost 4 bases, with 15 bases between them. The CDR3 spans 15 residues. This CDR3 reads CASSYQQGLVYGYTF. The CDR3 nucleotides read TGTGCCAGCAGTTATCAGCAGGGCCTAGTCTATGGCTACACCTTC.

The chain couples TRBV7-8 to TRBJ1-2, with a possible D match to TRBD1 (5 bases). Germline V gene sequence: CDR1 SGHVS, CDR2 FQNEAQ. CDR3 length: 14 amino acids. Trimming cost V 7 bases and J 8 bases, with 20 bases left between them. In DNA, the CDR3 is TGTGCCAGCACCCTCGGGGGGTATTCGCCCGGCTACACCTTC. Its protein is CASTLGGYSPGYTF.

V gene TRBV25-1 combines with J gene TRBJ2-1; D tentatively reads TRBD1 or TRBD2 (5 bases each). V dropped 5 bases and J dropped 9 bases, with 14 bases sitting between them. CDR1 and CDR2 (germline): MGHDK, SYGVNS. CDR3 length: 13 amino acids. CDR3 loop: CASSSWGRGEQFF. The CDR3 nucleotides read TGTGCCAGCAGTTCTTGGGGGAGAGGTGAGCAGTTCTTC.

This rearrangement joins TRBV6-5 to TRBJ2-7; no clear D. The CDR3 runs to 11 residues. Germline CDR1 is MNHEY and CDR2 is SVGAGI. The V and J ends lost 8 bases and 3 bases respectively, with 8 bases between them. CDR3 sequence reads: CASGPGYEQYF. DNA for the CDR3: TGTGCCAGCGGGCCGGGCTACGAGCAGTACTTC.